This T cell receptor beta chain was captured by sequencing in a study of cytomegalovirus exposure and HLA in healthy donors. General study points: A later analysis linked a missense DCLRE1C variant to TCR beta V- and J-gene trimming.

As concerns this clone: The antigen is unknown.

Amplification used 60 Vbeta primers and 13 Jbeta primers. Source study methods: Some 80 million unique TCR beta chains, roughly 11 million shared, were counted in a later analysis. Profiled with immunoSEQ multiplex PCR; TCRdb holds only in-frame clones, not every one. The DNA was the basis for D and trimming; V, J and clone size are from that table. The table lists 87,000 or so clones. It was healthy bone marrow donors who served as donors. The CDR3 is made up of 15 amino acids. The germline gives CDR1 MDHEN, CDR2 SYDVKM. With 1 base removed from V and 8 bases from J, the gap between germline ends came to 17 bases.

The V gene is TRBV28, the J gene TRBJ1-2; D might be TRBD1 (5 bases). Sequenced material: PBMCs. The source is a middle-aged man in good health and CMV-seropositive. CDR3 amino acids: CASSLSSGLMGGYTF. CDR3 bases: TGTGCCAGCAGTTTATCCTCGGGACTCATGGGGGGCTACACCTTC.